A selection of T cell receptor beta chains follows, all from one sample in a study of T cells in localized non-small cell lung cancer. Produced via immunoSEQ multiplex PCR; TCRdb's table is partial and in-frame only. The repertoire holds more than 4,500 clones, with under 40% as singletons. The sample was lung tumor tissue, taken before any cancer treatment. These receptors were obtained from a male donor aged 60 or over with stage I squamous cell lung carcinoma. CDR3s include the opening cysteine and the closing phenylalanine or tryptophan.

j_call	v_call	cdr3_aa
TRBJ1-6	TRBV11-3	CASSWNLYNSPLHF
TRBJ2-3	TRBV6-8	CASMVGGLPSTDTQYF
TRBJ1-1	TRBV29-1	CSVSPGRLNTEAFF
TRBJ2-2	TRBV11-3	CASSLGQRPNTGELFF
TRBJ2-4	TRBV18	CASSPGRAGDIQYF
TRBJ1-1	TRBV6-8	CASSDSTLAEAFF
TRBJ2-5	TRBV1	CTSSQSSGGRETQYF
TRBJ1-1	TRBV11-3	CASSLEEYNTEAFF
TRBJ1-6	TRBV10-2	CASNQAHLTGVTNSPLHF
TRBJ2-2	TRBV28	CASNWGPERELFF
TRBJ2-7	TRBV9	CASSVVGLAGEQYF
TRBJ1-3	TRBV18	CASSPMSDLSGNTIYF
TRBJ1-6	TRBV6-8	CASSTTYNSPLHF
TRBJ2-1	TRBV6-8	CASSGGFEGNEQFF
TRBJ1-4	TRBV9	CASRVLGQANEKLFF
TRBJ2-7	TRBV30	CAWSTGQPYEQYF
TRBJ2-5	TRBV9	CASSERGKTQYF
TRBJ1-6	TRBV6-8	CASSYSIGPVDSPLHF
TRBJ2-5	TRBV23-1	CASNPARGEEETQYF
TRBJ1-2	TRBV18	CASSPPAGGAPSKGYTF
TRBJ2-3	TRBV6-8	CASSIGQELTDTQYF
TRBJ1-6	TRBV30	CAWRTGSPLHF
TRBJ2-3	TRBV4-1	CASSQAWAVGWGTDTQYF
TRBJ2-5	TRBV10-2	CASSGPHSAGDPQETQYF
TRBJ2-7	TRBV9	CASSVSGDLSYEQYF
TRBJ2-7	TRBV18	CASSTPPAEQYF
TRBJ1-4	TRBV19	CASSIGGASVEKLFF
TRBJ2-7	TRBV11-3	CASTPPAGPYEQYF
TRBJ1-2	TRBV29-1	CSVDLGGSRGYTF
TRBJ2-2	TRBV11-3	CASSLTVGRRTGELFF
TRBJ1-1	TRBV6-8	CASTVDRVGAFF
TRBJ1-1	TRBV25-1	CASSEHEGQEDTEAFF
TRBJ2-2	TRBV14	CASSHRVRAGELFF
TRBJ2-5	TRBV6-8	CATRAVAGVQETQYF
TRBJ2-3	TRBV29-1	CSVAGMRLAGGSGTDTQYF
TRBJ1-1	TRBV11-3	CASSLTGEYTEAFF
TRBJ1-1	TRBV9	CASSVGAGRGTEAFF
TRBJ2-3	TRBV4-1	CASSQDRAGGHTQYF
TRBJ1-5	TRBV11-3	CASSSWGANQPQHF
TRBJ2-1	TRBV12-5	CASGLGPGSHEQFF
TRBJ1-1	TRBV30	CAWSLGDRGHFF
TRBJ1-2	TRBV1	CASSQPGADGYTF
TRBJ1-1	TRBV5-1	CASSLGTLNTEAFF
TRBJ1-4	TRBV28	CASSWAGTGEKLFF
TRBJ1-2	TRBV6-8	CASSFTDYGYTF
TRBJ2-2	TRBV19	CASKGTGLNTGELFF
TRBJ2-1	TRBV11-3	CASSFPRAGGNEQFF
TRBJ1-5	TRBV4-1	CASSQEWGHSNQPQHF
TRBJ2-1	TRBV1	CASSQVILNPNNEQFF
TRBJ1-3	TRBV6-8	CASSPGGAPSGNTIYF
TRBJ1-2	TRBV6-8	CASSYMGSQRGYTF